The present entry profiles one T cell receptor beta chain with its context. Its cognate antigen has yet to be identified. No much larger clonotype is one base removed from it; base qualities were not supplied. Libraries came from the immunoSEQ multiplex PCR assay. For the multiplex PCR, a mixture combining 60 forward primers for TCR Vbeta segments and 13 reverse primers for TCR Jbeta segments was used. Amplification of the CDR3 region of rearranged TCR beta genes was performed with a multiplex PCR assay on genomic DNA. The amplified TCR beta libraries were sequenced on the Illumina HiSeq System as 87-base-pair reads. The authors' pipeline ran thus. A later analysis tallied about 77 million unique TCR beta chains across the 650 to 750 repertoires, and around 12 million of those chains were shared by two or more donors. To remove PCR and sequencing errors, raw reads were error-corrected and collapsed into unique sequences using a nearest-neighbor algorithm that merged closely related sequences. CDR3 sequences were aligned to IMGT reference sequences to assign V, D and J gene segments. Each retained sequence needed at least a six-nucleotide match to both a V gene segment and a J gene segment. Rearrangements were classified as productive when the CDR3 lacked stop codons and remained in frame with V and J, and all other rearrangements were classified as non-productive. Following IMGT convention, CDR3 was defined as the stretch from the second conserved V-encoded cysteine up to the conserved J-encoded phenylalanine. Sequences without an unambiguous match to a single V gene segment were excluded from the earlier analysis of about 640 of the donors. In an earlier analysis of 587 of the donors, V segments were called functional above 56.7% productive rearrangements and were called segregating when the between-donor standard deviation exceeded 5%. A statistical classification framework was developed to diagnose cytomegalovirus status using the catalog of TCR beta chain sequences. V and J gene assignment, in a later analysis, came from comparing TCR nucleotide sequences with IMGT/GENE-DB human TR gene sequences. Using the TCRdist pipeline, a later analysis assigned CDR3 sequences along with most-parsimonious VDJ recombination scenarios. In a later analysis, each TCR beta chain was defined by its CDR3 amino acid sequence together with its V-gene family, and reads lacking a unique V-gene family were excluded. As a way to deal with suspected cross-contamination and a sequencing artifact, a later analysis dropped approximately 570 nucleotide sequences that were highly shared and had low generation probability. For each public chain, a later analysis derived a clonal expansion index from normalized ranks of inferred template counts within each repertoire. In a later analysis, generation probabilities were computed using a VDJ recombination model fitted to out-of-frame rearrangements, and the results were checked against IGoR. Hypergeometric tests were used in a later analysis to score TCR-TCR, TCR-HLA and TCR-CMV co-occurrence, with a repertoire-size bias correction applied to the TCR pairs. In a later analysis, false discovery rates were estimated by permuting HLA or CMV assignments 20 times. A later analysis grouped co-occurring TCRs with DBSCAN, adding TCRdist sequence similarity when clustering within HLA-allele-positive subsets. For co-occurrence clustering, repertoires with fewer than 30,000 or more than 120,000 public chains were excluded, along with roughly five repertoires with anomalous nucleotide sharing. Entries here come from immuneACCESS through TCRdb and include only in-frame sequences with V and J called. Some clones fail to appear in such tables; in the studies checked, an unresolved V gene covers under half of the shortfall, and the cause of the remainder is unknown. That table furnishes V, J and clone size, whereas the DNA furnished D and trimming. The table for this sample lists 110,000 to 150,000 clones; roughly 70% of them were counted only once. The ten largest clones take up about 6.4% of the sample.

The germline V gene provides CDR1 MDHEN and CDR2 SYDVKM. At the junction V is shortened by 4 bases and J by 15 bases; bases outside the gene matches: 10. The CDR3 has 13 amino acids, counting the end cysteine and phenylalanine. Solely the CDR3 DNA is kept, with 39 bases framed from the first base. The entry originates in a study of cytomegalovirus exposure and HLA in healthy donors (dated by TCRdb to 2016 to 2017). With regard to the full study: An earlier analysis of roughly 500 of the donors reported 276 Gb of sequence data and 90 million to 120 million unique TCR beta sequences obtained from around 170 million T cells. Rather than drawing on any new phenotypic data, the later analysis identified candidate immune exposures from TCR beta sequences and the way those sequences occurred across donors. Typing coverage varied by locus: about 620-630 donors for A, B, C, DRB1 and DQB1; 522 for DQA1; about 590 for DPA1; approximately 470 for DPB1. A separate validation cohort of 100 to 150 different subjects was used in addition to the approximately 610-subject first cohort. Genome-wide SNP genotypes for about 65% of the roughly 700 donors were used in a later genetic analysis, which treated that subset as a discovery cohort. Using immunosequencing, the study profiled T cell repertoires from about 650 subjects and related those repertoires to cytomegalovirus serostatus. Donor age, sex, ethnicity and CMV serostatus were compiled together with the repertoire data. Class I and class II HLA loci were covered by the typing at four-digit resolution. Among the roughly 390 genotyped donors, approximately 81% belonged to the genetic ancestry cluster associated with self-reported Caucasian donors. An earlier analysis of approximately 580 of the donors used high-throughput TCR beta sequencing to judge whether each TCR beta V gene segment behaved as functional or pseudogenic. High-throughput TCR immunosequencing, statistical association of individual TCRs with disease status, and machine learning were combined to predict cytomegalovirus infection status. The study aimed to test whether signatures of past pathogen exposure could be identified by cataloging public T cell receptors. In a later analysis, previously published TCR beta repertoires from some 640 donors were re-analyzed and high-resolution HLA genotyping was added so that TCR occurrence patterns could be studied. All discovery cohort repertoires had been generated using a single sequencing platform. Several DR-DQ haplotypes were handled as single units for association and clustering, since linkage in the cohort was strong. Across around 400 genotyped donors of the cohort, an average of roughly 200,000 unique TCR beta nucleotide sequences per donor were sequenced, and roughly 17% of those sequences were non-productive. About 330 gigabases of sequencing data and 70 million to 95 million unique TCR sequences made up an early release that covered roughly 670 HLA-typed donors.

The cohort was made up of approximately 670 healthy bone marrow donors. All cohort members were sampled while nominally healthy, although unrecorded immune exposures were likely present. The donor tested CMV seronegative and was one of the 352 seronegative cohort members. Each donor provided a peripheral blood sample, and peripheral blood mononuclear cells were used for TCR beta sequencing. The Qiagen DNeasy Blood Extraction Kit was used to extract genomic DNA from the blood cell samples. General conclusions and limits of the study: It was suggested by the authors that the approach could potentially be generalized to other disease states and immunological phenotypes. Most CMV-associated TCR beta chains appeared to be HLA-restricted in a later analysis, and the HLA associations seemed to be driven largely by CMV exposure. Most TCR sequences were observed very rarely across donors, whereas some public TCRs were present in many individuals. Three of the identified cytomegalovirus-associated TCR beta chains were confirmed in vitro to be specific for cytomegalovirus antigens. The classifier was reported to diagnose cytomegalovirus status with high specificity and sensitivity in both the original cohort and the validation cohort. At a false discovery rate of 0.05, a later analysis linked some 17,000 TCR beta sequences to specific HLA alleles. Linkage disequilibrium might explain the correlated functional status among segregating V segments, but an unknown experimental factor could not be excluded. In this cohort, only TCR beta chains were sequenced, and detectable features were limited by the absence of alpha or paired-chain data. In a later genetic analysis, fewer N-insertions in productive TCRs were reported among donors in an Asian-associated ancestry cluster than the roughly 670-donor mean. Assigning TCR associations to individual alleles was difficult when HLA alleles, especially DR and DQ, strongly co-occurred. Because counts were too low, fewer than 20 rarely observed V segments, including chromosome 9 orphons, were excluded from the earlier analysis of some 540 of the donors. Sequencing depth was assumed to be roughly uniform across donors in the presence/absence analyses, though that assumption may not hold. According to a later analysis, parvovirus B19, influenza, CMV and Epstein-Barr virus appeared linked to several top co-occurrence clusters. In the study, roughly 160 TCR beta chains were listed as associated with cytomegalovirus. A cluster of highly shared sequence variants was judged likely to be a technical artifact of the sequencing pipeline. Immune exposure information for the cohort was limited to CMV serostatus. A further reported finding was that TCR beta sequences accurately predicted the HLA-A and HLA-B alleles for most subjects in the first cohort. Compared with equally common non-associated chains, HLA-associated TCR beta chains in a later analysis were more clonally expanded and had lower generation probabilities. Because HLA typing was missing for some donors at each locus, association tests included only the typed subset. In a later analysis, the rate of TCR association differed among HLA loci, with DRB1 alleles having the most associated TCRs and HLA-C alleles having the fewest. In a later genetic analysis, a missense DCLRE1C variant was associated with V-gene and J-gene trimming of TCR beta chains, and the association was replicated in an independent cohort. Some IMGT-functional V segments, including TRBV6-2 and TRBV6-3, could not be told apart with the 87-base-pair reads, so those segments were excluded. An earlier analysis of approximately 600 of the donors showed that most TCR beta V segments appeared in productive rearrangements either about 87% or about 30% of the time, which broadly matched IMGT annotations.

Sequencing was done on a sample of PBMCs. The clonotype comes from a young man in good health and CMV-seronegative. The chain is made from TRBV28 and TRBJ1-4, and TRBD1 matches 8 of the central bases. The DNA sequence reads TGTGCCAGCAGTTCAACCCAACAGGGGGAAGTGTTTTTT. Its product reads: CASSSTQQGEVFF.